A single sample gave rise to the 2 T cell receptor beta chains below, sequenced in a study of regulatory T cells. The primer mix had 52 TRBV and 13 TRBJ primers. Sequencing was performed with immunoSEQ multiplex PCR; in TCRdb, only in-frame clones are kept and a portion is missing. The sample holds 10,000 or so clones, around 82% seen once. Sequences were obtained from CD8+ T cells sorted from blood. These receptors came from a person aged 18 to 35 with CD3G deficiency.

This clone was found once. The rearrangement joins TRBV28 to TRBJ2-1, with D hard to call. Germline lookup yields CDR1 MDHEN and CDR2 SYDVKM. The V and J ends lost 3 bases and 7 bases respectively, with 13 bases between them. The CDR3 consists of 14 residues. CDR3 DNA: TGTGCCAGCAGTTTGTACGGGCCTGCTAATGAGCAGTTCTTC. Encoded protein: CASSLYGPANEQFF.

This clone was detected once. The rearrangement joins TRBV27 to TRBJ1-6; D not resolved. The CDR3 runs 15 residues. Trimming cost V 6 bases and J 7 bases, with 16 bases left between them. Germline-derived CDR1 and CDR2 are MNHEY and SMNVEV (reference sequence). The chain's CDR3 is CASSFFENINSPLHF. The CDR3 region has the DNA TGTGCCAGCAGCTTTTTCGAAAACATAAATTCACCCCTCCACTTT.